This T cell receptor (beta chain) was identified during a study of control samples from healthy donors and cancer patients. The repertoire was sequenced with immunoSEQ multiplex PCR; TCRdb's copy has only in-frame clones and lacks some. The table includes about 140,000 clones, roughly 92% detected once. This CDR3 comprises 14 residues. Trimming left V 0 bases short and J 7 bases short, with 13 bases between. Germline CDR1 is GTSNPN and CDR2 is SVGIG (reference sequence). This sequence originates from a man aged 25 to 40 in good health. V is TRBV30 and J is TRBJ1-5; D is perhaps TRBD1 (6 bases). Material: blood. CDR3 in DNA: TGTGCCTGGAGTGTAGGAGGTGGGGGCCAGCCCCAGCATTTT. Its protein is CAWSVGGGGQPQHF.